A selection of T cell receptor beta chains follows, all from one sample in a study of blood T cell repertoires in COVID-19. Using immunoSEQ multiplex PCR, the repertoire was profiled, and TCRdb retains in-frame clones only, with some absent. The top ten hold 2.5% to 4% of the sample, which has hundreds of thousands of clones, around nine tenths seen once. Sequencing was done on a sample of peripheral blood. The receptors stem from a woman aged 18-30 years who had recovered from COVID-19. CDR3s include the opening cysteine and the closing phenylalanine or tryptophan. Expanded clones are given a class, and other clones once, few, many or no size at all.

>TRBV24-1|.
CATSDRARVQTDTQYF
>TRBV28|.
CASSFAGSGNTIYF
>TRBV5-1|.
CASSLREPGRGEKLFF
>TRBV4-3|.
CASSQTGDNSPLHF
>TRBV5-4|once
CASSLAPQGVAFF
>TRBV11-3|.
CASSIQVVGNEKLFF
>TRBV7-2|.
CASSSQRRDSYGYTF
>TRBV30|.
CAWSSGQTETQYF
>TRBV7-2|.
CASSLDRVGYTF
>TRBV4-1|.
CASSTSGGNEKLFF
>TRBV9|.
CASSVIPNSDEQFF
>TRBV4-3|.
CASSQEDRGKYGYTF
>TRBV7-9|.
CASSPGLAGGETQYF
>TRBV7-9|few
CATAGQGTLGYTF
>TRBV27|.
CASSPGTGVTDGYTF
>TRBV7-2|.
CASSSDSGEGNGYTF
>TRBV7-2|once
CASSSRPSGEGYTF
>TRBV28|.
CASSFHSGRALGTYNEQFF
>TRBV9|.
CASSVAAIYNEQFF
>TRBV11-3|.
CASSLDTGGRIRETQYF
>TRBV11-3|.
CASSIRGLARETQYF
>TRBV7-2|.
CASSWGTMNTEAFF
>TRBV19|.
CASSIISGGPIGELFF
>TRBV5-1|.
CASSPSQETQYF
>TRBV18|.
CASSPARVQETQYF
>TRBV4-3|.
CVSSRHMDRGLSGANVLTF
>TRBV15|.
CATSRDVLAGGDEQFF
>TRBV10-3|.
CAIRHTGRSIVQPQHF
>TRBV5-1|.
CASSLAVNTEAFF
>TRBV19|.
CASSRQDRVAEAFF
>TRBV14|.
CASSLDSYNEQFF
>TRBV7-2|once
CASLDLAGGRGTDTQYF
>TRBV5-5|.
CASSSWTGTTEAFF
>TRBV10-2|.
CASSGLTQPQHF
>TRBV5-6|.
CASSPTSGSWDEQFF
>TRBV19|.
CASSIGRVATGELFF
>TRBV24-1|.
CATSDAGTVKDTQYF
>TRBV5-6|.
CASSPVGVSGNTIYF
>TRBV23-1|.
CASSQSTISHGYTF
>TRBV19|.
CASSIGQGAGETQYF
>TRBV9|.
CASGGGSTDTQYF
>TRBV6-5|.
CASSYSGTAGNTIYF
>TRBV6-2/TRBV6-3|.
CASSWGHLSGNTIYF
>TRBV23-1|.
CASGSTILNCDTGELFF
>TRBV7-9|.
CASSLGYRGRGYGYTF
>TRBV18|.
CASSPMTGQAYGYTF
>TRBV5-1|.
CASSLEMRRADIQYF
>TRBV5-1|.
CASSPRTSGNQETQYF